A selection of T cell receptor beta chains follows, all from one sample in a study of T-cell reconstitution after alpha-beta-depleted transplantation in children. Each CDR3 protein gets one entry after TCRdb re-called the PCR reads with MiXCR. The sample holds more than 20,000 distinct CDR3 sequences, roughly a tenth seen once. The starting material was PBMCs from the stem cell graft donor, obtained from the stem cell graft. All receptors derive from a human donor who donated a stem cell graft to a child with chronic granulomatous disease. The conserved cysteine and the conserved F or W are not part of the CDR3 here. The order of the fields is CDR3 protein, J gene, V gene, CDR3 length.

ASSESRQSTDTQY | TRBJ2-3 | TRBV25-1 | 13
ATRTEETQY | TRBJ2-5 | TRBV15 | 9
ASSFKGQGAGANVLT | TRBJ2-6 | TRBV12-3/TRBV12-4 | 15
ASSLLAGGLSYNEQF | TRBJ2-1 | TRBV27 | 15
SVDIRGGNNEQF | TRBJ2-1 | TRBV29-1 | 12
SASDRGYGYT | TRBJ1-2 | TRBV20-1 | 10
ASSPRLAGVVIRELF | TRBJ2-2 | TRBV28 | 15
ASSDSTGGSPLH | TRBJ1-6 | TRBV6-4 | 12
ATSRDSGQGVSYGYT | TRBJ1-2 | TRBV15 | 15
ASSWIGGNTEAF | TRBJ1-1 | TRBV27 | 12
ASTSGSGSDTQY | TRBJ2-3 | TRBV7-9 | 12
ASSFHRGGEQF | TRBJ2-1 | TRBV7-6 | 11
ASSLGTGGILSYEQY | TRBJ2-7 | TRBV7-8 | 15